What follows is one T cell receptor (beta chain) and its context. At one end the junction does not follow the germline gene, possibly because of a read error. Original data processing: Estimation of nucleated cell counts relied on the amplification of reference gene primers. Profiled with immunoSEQ multiplex PCR; TCRdb holds only in-frame clones, not every one. That table supplies the V and J calls and clone size; D and trimming were determined from the DNA. The table has about 14,000 clones, 86% seen once. The data stem from a study of blood T cell repertoires in COVID-19. Study summary: Researchers got acute and convalescent COVID-19 samples from the United States, Italy and Spain. The analysed material was cDNA or gDNA that came from T cells, B-cell-depleted T cells, or PBMCs.

The germline gives CDR1 MDHEN, CDR2 SYDVKM. CDR3 length: 15 residues. The chain employs TRBV28 and TRBJ2-7; D might be TRBD2 (6 bases). The sequenced sample consisted of peripheral blood. The TCR originated in a man in his sixties with acute or convalescent COVID-19. Here the CDR3 reads CASSRLDGSSHEQYF. DNA for the CDR3: TGTGCCAGCAGTCGCCTAGACGGGAGCTCCCACGAGCAGTACTTC.